This T cell receptor beta chain was observed in a study of T cell changes during pregnancy in multiple sclerosis. Method: immunoSEQ multiplex PCR; TCRdb's copy keeps in-frame clones and lacks some. The repertoire has around 81,000 clones, roughly 90% of them found once; the top ten carry over 3.5%. This CDR3 contains 17 residues. CDR1 SGHKS and CDR2 YYEKEE come from the germline V gene (reference sequence). Trimming took 2 bases from V and 0 from J, leaving 12 bases between them. The sequence came from a female donor in good health, enrolled as a control in a pregnancy study. J is TRBJ1-6 and V is TRBV5-5; D gene ambiguous. The sample here was peripheral blood, taken after pregnancy. The CDR3 region is CASSFWSASSYNSPLHF. The DNA for the CDR3 is TGTGCCAGCAGCTTCTGGAGCGCGAGCTCCTATAATTCACCCCTCCACTTT. The full variable domain, in which reference TRBV5-5 and TRBJ1-6 provide the parts outside the CDR3, is DAGVTQSPTHLIKTRGQQVTLRCSPISGHKSVSWYQQVLGQGPQFIFQYYEKEERGRGNFPDRFSARQFPNYSSELNVNALLLGDSALYLCASSFWSASSYNSPLHFGNGTRLTVT.